Listed below are T cell receptor beta chains from one sample, sequenced in a study of blood T cell repertoires in COVID-19. Assay: immunoSEQ multiplex PCR; the TCRdb copy retains only in-frame clones and omits some. The data contain 100,000 to 150,000 clones, about 82% of them seen just once; the ten biggest clones take up approximately 5%. The sequenced sample consisted of peripheral blood. These receptors all come from a human donor in a cohort sampled during active COVID-19. Each CDR3 is given with its conserved first and last residue. The D gene is left open where the match is weak. Where a row states a size, it is once, few, many or the class of an expanded clone; other rows omit it.

TRBD1	.	TRBV9	TRBJ1-1	CASSHWDRGHMNTEAFF	TGTGCCAGCAGCCACTGGGACAGGGGGCACATGAACACTGAAGCTTTCTTT
.	.	TRBV12-3/TRBV12-4	TRBJ1-5	CASSYGGAVWHF	TGTGCCAGCAGTTACGGCGGGGCAGTATGGCATTTT
.	.	TRBV23-1	TRBJ2-1	CASEERAGQSYNEQFF	TGCGCCAGCGAGGAGAGGGCGGGACAGTCCTACAATGAGCAGTTCTTC
TRBD2	few	TRBV7-8	TRBJ2-7	CASSFLAGAYEQYF	TGTGCCAGCAGCTTCCTAGCGGGAGCCTACGAGCAGTACTTC
.	.	TRBV5-1	TRBJ2-5	CASSLKQGGATQYF	TGCGCCAGCAGCTTGAAGCAGGGTGGCGCGACCCAGTACTTC
TRBD2	.	TRBV5-1	TRBJ2-2	CASSLVLTGGRSASLWPGELFF	TGCGCCAGCAGCTTGGTTCTTACGGGCGGGAGGTCGGCATCTCTTTGGCCCGGGGAGCTGTTTTTT
.	.	TRBV7-8	TRBJ1-2	CASSRWTKRGGYTF	TGTGCCAGCAGCCGCTGGACAAAAAGGGGTGGCTACACCTTC
TRBD2	.	TRBV10-1	TRBJ2-1	CASSERDRATGTSGYNEQFF	TGCGCCAGCAGTGAGAGGGACAGAGCTACCGGGACTAGCGGTTACAATGAGCAGTTCTTC
TRBD1	.	TRBV9	TRBJ1-2	CASSAQTGADGYTF	TGTGCCAGCAGCGCCCAAACAGGGGCGGATGGCTACACCTTC
TRBD2	once	TRBV18	TRBJ2-2	CASSPILRREGRGTGELFF	TGTGCCAGCTCACCAATCCTGCGGCGGGAGGGCCGAGGCACCGGGGAGCTGTTTTTT
.	once	TRBV14	TRBJ2-3	CASNSSGPSSTDTQYF	TGTGCCAGCAATAGCAGCGGCCCTTCTAGCACAGATACGCAGTATTTT
TRBD2	.	TRBV19	TRBJ2-1	CASSTPGSGRNNEQFF	TGTGCCAGTAGTACCCCGGGTAGCGGGAGGAACAATGAGCAGTTCTTC
.	.	TRBV7-2	TRBJ1-5	CASSPNTGQPQHF	TGTGCCAGCAGCCCTAATACGGGTCAGCCCCAGCATTTT
TRBD1	.	TRBV6-6	TRBJ1-2	CASSYSTWDRGGGYTF	TGTGCCAGCAGTTACTCCACATGGGACAGGGGGGGAGGCTACACCTTC
.	.	TRBV5-4	TRBJ2-1	CASSLFQGHSYNEQFF	TGTGCCAGCAGCTTGTTTCAGGGGCACTCCTACAATGAGCAGTTCTTC
TRBD2	once	TRBV4-1	TRBJ2-7	CASSQFPAGGYEQYF	TGCGCCAGCAGCCAATTTCCAGCGGGAGGCTACGAGCAGTACTTC
TRBD1	.	TRBV11-2	TRBJ2-7	CASSLYRGNEQYF	TGTGCCAGCAGCTTGTACAGGGGCAACGAGCAGTACTTC
TRBD1	.	TRBV19	TRBJ2-1	CASRDRGKLATNNEQFF	TGTGCCAGTAGGGACAGGGGGAAACTAGCGACCAACAATGAGCAGTTCTTC
TRBD2	.	TRBV9	TRBJ2-1	CASSGPRQGLAGTDEQFF	TGTGCCAGCAGCGGACCCCGGCAGGGACTAGCGGGCACGGATGAGCAGTTCTTC
.	.	TRBV18	TRBJ2-7	CASSPRRQGAYEQYF	TGTGCCAGCTCACCACGCCGTCAGGGTGCCTACGAGCAGTACTTC
.	.	TRBV18	TRBJ2-2	CASSTAAVRGTGELFF	TGTGCCAGCTCGACAGCAGCCGTTAGGGGGACCGGGGAGCTGTTTTTT
.	few	TRBV5-6	TRBJ1-6	CASKLTGPGNSPLHF	TGTGCCAGCAAGCTAACAGGGCCGGGTAATTCACCCCTCCACTTT
.	.	TRBV6-2/TRBV6-3	TRBJ2-1	CASSVTRYEQFF	TGTGCCAGCAGTGTCACTAGGTATGAGCAGTTCTTC
.	.	TRBV3-1/TRBV3-2	TRBJ2-3	CASHGGEDMADTQYF	TGTGCCAGCCACGGCGGCGAGGATATGGCAGATACGCAGTATTTT
.	.	TRBV5-1	TRBJ2-1	CASSLGAGNEQFF	TGCGCCAGCAGCTTGGGAGCCGGGAATGAGCAGTTCTTC
.	.	TRBV28	TRBJ1-2	CASSSTGYGYTF	TGTGCCAGCAGTTCAACAGGGTATGGCTACACCTTC
.	.	TRBV27	TRBJ2-3	CASSLGGDTQYF	TGTGCCAGCAGTTTAGGGGGGGATACGCAGTATTTT
.	.	TRBV14	TRBJ2-3	CASSQDLADTQYF	TGTGCCAGCAGCCAAGATCTAGCAGATACGCAGTATTTT
TRBD2	.	TRBV7-2	TRBJ2-1	CASSGTSGVNEQFF	TGTGCCAGCAGTGGGACTAGCGGGGTCAATGAGCAGTTCTTC
TRBD1	.	TRBV7-9	TRBJ2-5	CASSQGDRGIETQYF	TGTGCCAGCAGCCAAGGGGACAGGGGTATAGAGACCCAGTACTTC
TRBD2	once	TRBV5-1	TRBJ2-1	CASSGTSGSNEQFF	TGCGCCAGCAGTGGGACTAGCGGGAGCAATGAGCAGTTCTTC
.	.	TRBV9	TRBJ2-5	CASSVGRGQETQYF	TGTGCCAGCAGCGTAGGTCGGGGTCAAGAGACCCAGTACTTC
.	once	TRBV2	TRBJ2-5	CASRTEETQYF	TGTGCCAGCCGGACAGAAGAGACCCAGTACTTC
TRBD1	.	TRBV10-3	TRBJ1-2	CATGQGRGYTF	TGTGCCACAGGACAGGGTAGGGGCTACACCTTC
.	.	TRBV13	TRBJ2-7	CASSLTPSYSYEQYF	TGTGCCAGCAGCTTAACACCCAGTTACTCCTACGAGCAGTACTTC
TRBD2	.	TRBV19	TRBJ2-3	CASSIAASGRPGVTQYF	TGTGCCAGTAGTATCGCGGCTAGCGGGAGGCCCGGGGTCACGCAGTATTTT
.	.	TRBV28	TRBJ1-4	CASSETYYPGLFF	TGTGCCAGCAGTGAAACTTATTATCCGGGGCTGTTTTTT
.	once	TRBV25-1	TRBJ2-3	CASSALAGTDTQYF	TGTGCCAGCAGTGCCCTAGCTGGAACAGATACGCAGTATTTT
TRBD2	few	TRBV13	TRBJ2-5	CASSLSVWGEIRRGSNETQYF	TGTGCCAGCAGCTTATCAGTGTGGGGGGAGATTCGACGCGGGAGCAATGAGACCCAGTACTTC
TRBD2	.	TRBV6-5	TRBJ2-1	CASRAPGLAVAAEFF	TGTGCCAGCAGGGCCCCGGGACTAGCGGTGGCCGCGGAGTTCTTC